One sample yielded the 6 T cell receptor beta chains listed below, sequenced in a study of blood T cell repertoires in COVID-19. Assay: immunoSEQ multiplex PCR; the TCRdb copy retains only in-frame clones and omits some. This table holds about 140,000 clones, around 73% found once. Sequencing was performed on peripheral blood. These TCRs come from a woman aged 45-59 years with active or convalescent COVID-19.

V usage is TRBV2 and J usage is TRBJ1-2; no reliable D call. The CDR3 is 15 amino acids. Between the trimmed V and J ends, which lost 2 bases and 0 bases, there was a span of 10 bases. Germline loops: CDR1 SNHLY, CDR2 FYNNEI. The CDR3 DNA sequence: TGTGCCAGCAGTGAAATCTCGAGCACTAACTATGGCTACACCTTC. It is translated as CASSEISSTNYGYTF.

This clone was found once. The rearrangement links TRBV6-8 to TRBJ1-5; TRBD1 agrees at 11 bases. There are 18 residues in the CDR3. Germline V gene data show CDR1 as MNHGY and CDR2 as SAAAGT. V trimming: 11 bases; J trimming: 0 bases; junction bases outside the gene matches: 15. The CDR3 loop is CAGRNRTGGWNSNQPQHF. The CDR3 DNA reads as TGTGCCGGGAGAAACCGGACAGGGGGCTGGAATAGCAATCAGCCCCAGCATTTT.

The rearrangement links TRBV21-1 to TRBJ2-3; TRBD2 is the table's D call, not checked against the DNA. TRBV21-1 is noted as a pseudogene. The CDR3 consists of 16 residues. This chain's CDR3 is CASRGTSGQNTDTQYF. As DNA, the CDR3 is TGTGCCAGCAGGGGGACTAGCGGACAGAACACAGATACGCAGTATTTT.

This chain connects TRBV28 to TRBJ1-6; D possibly corresponds to TRBD1 (5 bases). The CDR3 extends over 15 amino acids. Germline CDR1 reads MDHEN; CDR2 reads SYDVKM. Trimming left V 3 bases short and J 5 bases short, with 11 bases between. CDR3 nucleotide sequence: TGTGCCAGCAGTTTCCCCCGACAGAATAATTCACCCCTCCACTTT. Encoded protein: CASSFPRQNNSPLHF.

The chain recombines TRBV5-1 with TRBJ1-5; 8 nucleotides align to TRBD1. Germline V gene lookup returns CDR1 SGHRS and CDR2 YFSETQ. The CDR3 totals 15 residues. After removal of 4 bases from V and 1 base from J, the junction contained 4 bases not matched to a gene. The CDR3: CASSMTGASNQPQHF. DNA of the CDR3: TGCGCCAGCAGCATGACAGGGGCGAGCAATCAGCCCCAGCATTTT.

This clone came up once. The J gene is TRBJ2-7, the V gene TRBV18, with TRBD2 identical over 7 bases. Trimming at V came to 3 bases and at J to 0 bases, leaving 5 bases not matched to a gene. This CDR3 contains 15 residues. The V gene's germline CDR1 is KGHSH and CDR2 LQKENI. In DNA form, the CDR3 reads TGTGCCAGCTCACCCCTCGGGGGGAGCTCCTACGAGCAGTACTTC. It specifies CASSPLGGSSYEQYF. The full variable domain, with the rest looked up from reference TRBV18 and TRBJ2-7, is NAGVMQNPRHLVRRRGQEARLRCSPMKGHSHVYWYRQLPEEGLKFMVYLQKENIIDESGMPKERFSAEFPKEGPSILRIQQVVRGDSAAYFCASSPLGGSSYEQYFGPGTRLTVT.